Listed below are T cell receptor beta chains from one sample, sequenced in a study of blood T cell repertoires in COVID-19. TCRdb's table, derived via immunoSEQ multiplex PCR, lists solely in-frame clones and lacks some. The sample has tens of thousands of clones, 65% to 90% seen once; the top ten hold over 9.5%. Material for sequencing was peripheral blood. These receptors all come from a human donor in a cohort sampled during active COVID-19. Both conserved end residues are part of each CDR3. The D gene is left open where the match is weak. The size of a clone is reported for some rows only, either as once, few or many, or as a class for expanded clones.

V gene	J gene	D gene	clone size	CDR3 DNA	CDR3 protein
TRBV6-1	TRBJ2-1	NA	NA	TGTGCCAGCAGTGAATTGTCAGGGGGGTTGAATGAGCAGTTCTTC	CASSELSGGLNEQFF
TRBV10-1	TRBJ2-6	NA	NA	TGCGCCAGCAGTGAGTCGAGGGCTGGGGCCAACGTCCTGACTTTC	CASSESRAGANVLTF
TRBV11-3	TRBJ2-5	TRBD2	NA	TGTGCCAGCAGCTCGGATAGCGGGCAAGAGACCCAGTACTTC	CASSSDSGQETQYF
TRBV6-6	TRBJ1-1	TRBD1	once	TGTGCCAGCAGCCAGGGACAGGGTTATGGAGCTTTCTTT	CASSQGQGYGAFF
TRBV14	TRBJ2-1	NA	NA	TGTGCCAGCAGCCGTCATTACAATGAGCAGTTCTTC	CASSRHYNEQFF
TRBV19	TRBJ2-5	NA	NA	TGTGCCAGTAGTATAGCAAGGGGTCGGGAGACCCAGTACTTC	CASSIARGRETQYF
TRBV7-2	TRBJ1-6	TRBD1	NA	TGTGCCAGCAGCTCCTTGACAGGGGTTTATTCACCCCTCCACTTT	CASSSLTGVYSPLHF
TRBV27	TRBJ2-1	TRBD1	NA	TGTGCCAGCAGTCCCCGGACAGGGGGCCTCAATGAGCAGTTCTTC	CASSPRTGGLNEQFF
TRBV29-1	TRBJ2-7	NA	many	TGCAGCGCCCCCCGGCTAGATCTCTCCTACGAGCAGTACTTC	CSAPRLDLSYEQYF
TRBV29-1	TRBJ2-3	TRBD2	NA	TGCACCTCAGGGGGACTAGCGGGAGTCGCAGATACGCAGTATTTT	CTSGGLAGVADTQYF
TRBV11-3	TRBJ2-1	TRBD2	NA	TGTGCCAGCAGCTTAGGCGACGTGGGAGGGTCGGGTGAGCAGTTCTTC	CASSLGDVGGSGEQFF
TRBV19	TRBJ2-7	NA	NA	TGTGCCAGTAGCCCGGTAGCGGCGGTACCGGGGCAGTACTTC	CASSPVAAVPGQYF
TRBV7-9	TRBJ2-3	TRBD2	NA	TGTGCCAGCAGCTTTCGGGACTACACAGATACGCAGTATTTT	CASSFRDYTDTQYF
TRBV25-1	TRBJ1-4	NA	once	TGTGCCAGCAAGAAGGGGGCAACTAATGAAAAACTGTTTTTT	CASKKGATNEKLFF
TRBV27	TRBJ2-7	NA	NA	NA	CASSSSQGAYEQYF
TRBV5-1	TRBJ2-2	NA	NA	TGCGCCAGCAGCACAGGGTACACCGGGGAGCTGTTTTTT	CASSTGYTGELFF
TRBV3-1/TRBV3-2	TRBJ2-3	TRBD2	NA	TGTGCCAGCAGACTTCTAGCGGGAGTCGGGGTTACGCAGTATTTT	CASRLLAGVGVTQYF
TRBV9	TRBJ2-6	NA	NA	TGTGCCAGCAGCGTAGGGTGGGGGGAGGGGGCCAACGTCCTGACTTTC	CASSVGWGEGANVLTF
TRBV9	TRBJ1-4	NA	NA	TGTGCCAGCAGCGAGGGGAGGGAGAGATCTGAAAAACTGTTTTTT	CASSEGRERSEKLFF
TRBV4-3	TRBJ2-7	NA	NA	TGCGCCAGCAGCCAAGATCTTAGGTCGGTAGCGGTTGAGCAGTACTTC	CASSQDLRSVAVEQYF
TRBV5-1	TRBJ2-1	TRBD2	NA	TGCGCCAGCAGCTTCGGGCTAGCGGGCGACAATGAGCAGTTCTTC	CASSFGLAGDNEQFF
TRBV15	TRBJ1-3	TRBD1	NA	TGTGCCACCAGCAGGCACTCGACAGGGACTGGAAACACCATATATTTT	CATSRHSTGTGNTIYF
TRBV11-3	TRBJ2-7	NA	NA	TGTGCCAGCAGCTCCGGCTTGGGGAGTATAAGGGATGAGGAGCAGTACTTC	CASSSGLGSIRDEEQYF
TRBV23-1	TRBJ1-5	NA	NA	TGCGCCAGCAGTCGCAGGCGGTTCAGAACAGGGAGAGTGTTGCCCCAGCATTTT	CASSRRRFRTGRVLPQHF
TRBV9	TRBJ2-1	NA	NA	TGTGCCAGCAGCGATGGAGGGGTTAGCGTGTCCTACAATGAGCAGTTCTTC	CASSDGGVSVSYNEQFF
TRBV6-6	TRBJ2-1	TRBD1	NA	TGTGCCAGCAGTTACCTCGACAGGGGCAATGAGCAGTTCTTC	CASSYLDRGNEQFF
TRBV10-3	TRBJ2-1	TRBD2	NA	TGTGCCATCAGCCCGACTAGCGGATACAATGAGCAGTTCTTC	CAISPTSGYNEQFF
TRBV2	TRBJ1-5	NA	NA	TGTGCCAGCAGTGAAAGGGGGGGTGTTCAGCCCCAGCATTTT	CASSERGGVQPQHF
TRBV27	TRBJ2-5	TRBD2	NA	TGTGCCAGCAGTTTATCACGGACTAGCGGGGTAGAGACCCAGTACTTC	CASSLSRTSGVETQYF
TRBV6-5	TRBJ2-1	NA	NA	TGTGCCAGCAGTTACGCCGGGGATGAGCAGTTCTTC	CASSYAGDEQFF
TRBV5-1	TRBJ2-3	NA	NA	TGCGCCAGCAGCTTAACCGGGACACAGGGCACAGATACGCAGTATTTT	CASSLTGTQGTDTQYF
TRBV10-3	TRBJ2-1	TRBD2	NA	TGTGCCACGGGACTAGCGGGAACACCGCTAGGAGAGCAGTTCTTC	CATGLAGTPLGEQFF
TRBV18	TRBJ1-2	TRBD1	NA	TGTGCCAGCTCATCAGGACAGGTCTCTTATGGCTACACCTTC	CASSSGQVSYGYTF
TRBV6-6	TRBJ2-1	TRBD1	NA	TGTGCCAGCAGTTTTCAGGGGGCGTCCAATGAGCAGTTCTTC	CASSFQGASNEQFF
TRBV6-2/TRBV6-3	TRBJ2-1	TRBD1	NA	TGTGCCAGCAGTCTCCGGACAGGGCAGATCAATGAGCAGTTCTTC	CASSLRTGQINEQFF
TRBV27	TRBJ1-1	NA	NA	TGTGCCAGCAGTTTTGGGCCGGACACTGAAGCTTTCTTT	CASSFGPDTEAFF
TRBV30	TRBJ2-1	NA	NA	TGTGCCTGGAGTAGGAGGTCCGCCAGTGAGCAGTTCTTC	CAWSRRSASEQFF
TRBV18	TRBJ1-2	NA	NA	TGTGCCAGCTCACCGGAGGGCGGTGCTAACTATGGCTACACCTTC	CASSPEGGANYGYTF
TRBV18	TRBJ2-4	TRBD2	NA	TGTGCCAGCTCACCTCGGGGGGAAGCCAAAAACATTCAGTACTTC	CASSPRGEAKNIQYF
TRBV19	TRBJ2-2	TRBD1	NA	TGTGCCAGTAGTCCTTTTCAGGGGGCGGGCACCGGGGAGCTGTTTTTT	CASSPFQGAGTGELFF
TRBV14	TRBJ2-3	TRBD2	once	TGTGCCAGCAGCCTTGGACTAGCGGTTATCACAGATACGCAGTATTTT	CASSLGLAVITDTQYF
TRBV25-1	TRBJ2-2	TRBD1	NA	TGTGCCACCTCGGACAGGGGAGTCACCGGGGAGCTGTTTTTT	CATSDRGVTGELFF
TRBV10-3	TRBJ2-2	TRBD2	NA	TGTGCCATCAGTGAGGGGGGGGTGAACGGGGAGCTGTTTTTT	CAISEGGVNGELFF
TRBV6-5	TRBJ1-4	NA	NA	TGTGCCAGCAGTTACTCGACTACAGGGAATGAAAAACTGTTTTTT	CASSYSTTGNEKLFF
TRBV14	TRBJ1-4	NA	NA	TGTGCCAGCAGCCGGGCTTTCGATGAAAAACTGTTTTTT	CASSRAFDEKLFF
TRBV7-3	TRBJ2-7	NA	NA	TGTGCCAGCAGCCCTCCAGGCTCCTACGAGCAGTACTTC	CASSPPGSYEQYF